The sequence of this TCR beta chain was determined in a study of technical replicates of blood from a few donors. TCRdb's copy holds only in-frame clones and misses some; the assay was immunoSEQ multiplex PCR. The table has 65,000 to 90,000 clones, roughly 93% seen once. Germline-derived CDR1 and CDR2 are SGHNT and YYREEE (reference sequence). Trimming shortened V by 4 bases and J by 1 base, and 14 bases separated the two germline ends. The CDR3 totals 15 residues. The sequencing sample was made of T cells isolated from PBMCs. This TCR was recovered from a human donor in good health. The chain links TRBV5-4 to TRBJ2-5; D is possibly TRBD1 (6 bases). The CDR3 DNA sequence: TGTGCCAGCAGCCGACCTACAGGGAGCCAAGAGACCCAGTACTTC. Protein: CASSRPTGSQETQYF.